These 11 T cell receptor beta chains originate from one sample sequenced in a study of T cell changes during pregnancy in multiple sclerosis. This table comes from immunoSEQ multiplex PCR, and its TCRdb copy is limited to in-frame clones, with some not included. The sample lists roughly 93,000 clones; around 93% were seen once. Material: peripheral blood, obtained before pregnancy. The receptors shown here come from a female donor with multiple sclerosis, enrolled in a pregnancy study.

CDR3 sequence (DNA): TGTGCCAGCAGCCAAGTGTTGGCGGGGCCCCAGCATTTT. The encoded protein is CASSQVLAGPQHF. The chain recombines TRBV14 with TRBJ1-5; D is undetermined. CDR3 length equals 13 residues. The V gene lost 1 base and the J gene lost 9 bases, with 10 bases spanning the gap. Germline V gives CDR1 SGHDN, CDR2 FVKESK.

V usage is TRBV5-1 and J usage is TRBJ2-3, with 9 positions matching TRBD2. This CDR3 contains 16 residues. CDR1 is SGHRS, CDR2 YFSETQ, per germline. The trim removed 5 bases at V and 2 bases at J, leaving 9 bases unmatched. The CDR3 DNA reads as TGCGCCAGCAGATCTCTGACTAGCGGAACCACAGATACGCAGTATTTT. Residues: CASRSLTSGTTDTQYF.

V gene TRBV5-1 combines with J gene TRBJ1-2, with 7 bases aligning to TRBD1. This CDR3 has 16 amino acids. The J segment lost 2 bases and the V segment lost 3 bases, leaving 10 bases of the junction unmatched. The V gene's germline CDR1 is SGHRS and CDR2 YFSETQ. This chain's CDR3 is CASSSAQTGLNYGYTF. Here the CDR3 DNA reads TGCGCCAGCAGCTCGGCGCAGACAGGGCTAAACTATGGCTACACCTTC.

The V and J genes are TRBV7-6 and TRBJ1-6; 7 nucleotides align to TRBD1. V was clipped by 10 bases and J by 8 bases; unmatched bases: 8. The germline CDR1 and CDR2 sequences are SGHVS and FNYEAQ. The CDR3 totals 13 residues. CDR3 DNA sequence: TGTGCCACAAGACAGGGAGGAGATTCACCCCTCCACTTT. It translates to CATRQGGDSPLHF.

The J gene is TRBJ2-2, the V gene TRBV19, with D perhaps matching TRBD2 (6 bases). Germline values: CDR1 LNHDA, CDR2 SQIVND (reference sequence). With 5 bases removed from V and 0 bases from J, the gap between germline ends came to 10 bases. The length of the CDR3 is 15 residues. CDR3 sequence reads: CASSGGIANTGELFF. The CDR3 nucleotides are TGTGCCAGTAGTGGCGGGATTGCGAACACCGGGGAGCTGTTTTTT.

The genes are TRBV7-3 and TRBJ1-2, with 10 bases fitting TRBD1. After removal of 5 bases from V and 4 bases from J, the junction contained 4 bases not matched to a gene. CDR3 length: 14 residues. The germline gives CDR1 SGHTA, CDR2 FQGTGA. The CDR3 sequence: CASSQDRGSYGYTF. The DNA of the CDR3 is TGTGCCAGCAGCCAGGACAGGGGGTCCTATGGCTACACCTTC.

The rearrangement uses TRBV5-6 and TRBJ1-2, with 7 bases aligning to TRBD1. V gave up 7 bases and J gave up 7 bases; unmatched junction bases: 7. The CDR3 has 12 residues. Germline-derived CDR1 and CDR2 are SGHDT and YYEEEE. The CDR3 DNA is TGTGCCAGCGTCAGGGGGTTCACTGGCTACACCTTC. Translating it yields CASVRGFTGYTF.

The chain's CDR3 is CASSGRDRVSTGELFF. The CDR3 nucleotides are TGTGCCAGTAGCGGCCGGGACAGAGTTTCCACCGGGGAGCTGTTTTTT. The chain couples TRBV19 to TRBJ2-2, with 7 bases matching TRBD1. The CDR3 consists of 16 residues. V was pared by 6 bases and J by 4 bases, with 11 bases of the junction left unmatched. CDR1 and CDR2 from the germline V gene are LNHDA and SQIVND (reference sequence).

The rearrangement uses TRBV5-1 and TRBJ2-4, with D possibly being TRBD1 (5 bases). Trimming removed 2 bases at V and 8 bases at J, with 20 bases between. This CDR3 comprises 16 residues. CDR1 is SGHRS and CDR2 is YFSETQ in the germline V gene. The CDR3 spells CASSFEGASYSDIQYF. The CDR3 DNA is TGCGCCAGCAGCTTTGAAGGGGCATCATACTCGGACATTCAGTACTTC.

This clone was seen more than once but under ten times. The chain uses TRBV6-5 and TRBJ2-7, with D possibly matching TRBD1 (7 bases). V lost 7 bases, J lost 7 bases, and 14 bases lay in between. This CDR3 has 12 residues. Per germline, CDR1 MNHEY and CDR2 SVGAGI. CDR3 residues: CASKEGAGEQYF. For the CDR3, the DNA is TGTGCCAGCAAGGAGGGGGCTGGGGAGCAGTACTTC.

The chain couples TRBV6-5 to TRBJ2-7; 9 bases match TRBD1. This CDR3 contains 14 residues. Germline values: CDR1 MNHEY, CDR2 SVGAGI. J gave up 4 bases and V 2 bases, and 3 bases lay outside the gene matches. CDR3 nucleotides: TGTGCCAGCAGTTACGACAGGGGGGCGTACGAGCAGTACTTC. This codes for CASSYDRGAYEQYF.